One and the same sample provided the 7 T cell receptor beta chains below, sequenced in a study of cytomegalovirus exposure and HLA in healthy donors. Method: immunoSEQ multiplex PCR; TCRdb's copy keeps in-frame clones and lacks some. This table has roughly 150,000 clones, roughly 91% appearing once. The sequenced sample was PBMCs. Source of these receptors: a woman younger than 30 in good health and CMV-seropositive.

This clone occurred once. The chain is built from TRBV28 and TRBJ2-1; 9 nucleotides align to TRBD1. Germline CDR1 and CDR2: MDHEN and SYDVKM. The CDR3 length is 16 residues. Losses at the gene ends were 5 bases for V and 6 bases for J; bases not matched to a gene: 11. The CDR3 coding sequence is TGTGCCAGCAGTACTACAGGGGGCTCAACTCTCAATGAGCAGTTCTTC. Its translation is CASSTTGGSTLNEQFF.

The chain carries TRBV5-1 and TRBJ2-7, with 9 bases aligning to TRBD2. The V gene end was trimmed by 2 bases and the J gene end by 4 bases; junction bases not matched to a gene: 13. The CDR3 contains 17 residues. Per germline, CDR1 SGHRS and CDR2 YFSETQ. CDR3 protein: CASSLEGLLAGKYEQYF. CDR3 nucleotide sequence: TGCGCCAGCAGCTTAGAGGGACTGCTAGCGGGAAAATACGAGCAGTACTTC. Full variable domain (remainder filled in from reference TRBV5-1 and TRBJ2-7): KAGVTQTPRYLIKTRGQQVTLSCSPISGHRSVSWYQQTPGQGLQFLFEYFSETQRNKGNFPGRFSGRQFSNSRSEMNVSTLELGDSALYLCASSLEGLLAGKYEQYFGPGTRLTVT.

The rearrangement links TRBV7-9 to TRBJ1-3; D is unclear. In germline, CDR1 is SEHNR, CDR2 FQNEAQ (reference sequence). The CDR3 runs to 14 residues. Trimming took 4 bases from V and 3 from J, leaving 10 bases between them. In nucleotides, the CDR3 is TGTGCCAGCAGCTGGGCGGGATTTGGAAACACCATATATTTT. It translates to CASSWAGFGNTIYF.

The CDR3 loop reads CASISSASSYNEQFF. Here the CDR3 DNA reads TGTGCCAGCATTTCTAGCGCAAGCTCCTACAATGAGCAGTTCTTC. V is TRBV6-1 and J is TRBJ2-1, with a possible D match to TRBD2 (6 bases). CDR1 and CDR2 (germline): MNHNS, SASEGT. The ends were cut back, 7 bases at V and 0 bases at J, with 13 bases in the middle. CDR3 length equals 15 residues.

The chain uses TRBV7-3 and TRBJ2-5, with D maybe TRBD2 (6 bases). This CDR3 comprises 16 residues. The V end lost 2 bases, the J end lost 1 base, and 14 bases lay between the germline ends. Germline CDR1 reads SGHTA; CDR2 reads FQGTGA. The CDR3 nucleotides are TGTGCCAGCAGCTTATCGGGTAGCGGAGGCCAAGAGACCCAGTACTTC. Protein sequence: CASSLSGSGGQETQYF. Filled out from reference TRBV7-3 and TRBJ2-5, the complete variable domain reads GAGVSQTPSNKVTEKGKYVELRCDPISGHTALYWYRQSLGQGPEFLIYFQGTGAADDSGLPNDRFFAVRPEGSVSTLKIQRTERGDSAVYLCASSLSGSGGQETQYFGPGTRLLVL.

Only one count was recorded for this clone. The CDR3 region is CASSASLVEAGYGYTF. For the CDR3, the DNA is TGTGCCAGCAGCGCAAGTTTAGTGGAGGCTGGCTATGGCTACACCTTC. The chain links TRBV11-2 to TRBJ1-2; no clear D. V lost 5 bases to trimming and J lost 4 bases, with 20 bases between them. The CDR3 has 16 residues. Germline values: CDR1 SGHAT, CDR2 FQNNGV.

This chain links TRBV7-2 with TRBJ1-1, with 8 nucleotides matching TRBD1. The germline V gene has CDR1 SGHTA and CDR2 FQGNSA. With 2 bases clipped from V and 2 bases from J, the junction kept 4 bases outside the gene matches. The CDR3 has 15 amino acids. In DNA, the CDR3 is TGTGCCAGCAGCTTACTTGGACAGGGAAACACTGAAGCTTTCTTT. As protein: CASSLLGQGNTEAFF.